Included here is one T cell receptor beta chain sequence, with context. What it binds is unknown. Generated by immunoSEQ multiplex PCR, the TCRdb table keeps only in-frame clones and is missing some. The sample consists of over 70,000 clones, 93% of them appearing once. This record comes from a study of OX40 agonist ivuxolimab in advanced cancers. Study in general: Patients received intravenous ivuxolimab every 2 weeks at 0.01 to 10 mg/kg. Study conclusions and caveats: Compared with CD4+, CD8+ T cells on average had more expanded clones.

Trimming took 8 bases from V and 3 from J, leaving 13 bases between them. CDR1 is MNHEY, CDR2 SMNVEV, per germline (reference sequence). The CDR3 covers 13 residues. This TCR was sampled from an adult with an advanced solid tumor such as melanoma, head and neck, liver or kidney cancer. Material: CD4+ or CD8+ T cells sorted from blood, obtained in a trial of the OX40 agonist ivuxolimab. The gene calls are TRBV27 and TRBJ1-1; D ambiguous. The CDR3 DNA sequence: TGTGCCAGCTCCGAATCCCCCGACACTGAAGCTTTCTTT. Residues: CASSESPDTEAFF.